This T cell receptor (beta chain) was captured in a study of cytomegalovirus exposure and HLA in healthy donors. On the study more broadly: Researchers previously reported finding about 110 million unique TCR beta sequences from 170 million or so T cells. General observations from the study: Most TCR sequences were uncommon, yet certain public TCRs appeared in many donors.

Germline V CDR1 and CDR2: SQVTM, ANQGSEA. The CDR3 runs 12 residues. J lost 4 bases, V lost 4 bases, and 3 bases had no gene match. As concerns this clone: Its specificity is unknown.

Researchers ran the PCR with 60 Vbeta and 13 Jbeta primers. Original handling: Unique TCR beta chains numbered roughly 84 million in a later analysis, with around 11 million shared. TCRdb's copy holds only in-frame clones and misses some; the assay was immunoSEQ multiplex PCR. That table is the source of V, J and clone size, and D and trimming were worked out from the DNA. The repertoire holds 150,000 to 200,000 clones, with around 82% as singletons. The rearrangement joins TRBV29-1 to TRBJ2-5, with TRBD2 matching 7 bases. Sequencing input: PBMCs. The clonotype originates from a woman aged 45-65 years in good health and CMV-seropositive. CDR3 in amino acids: CSVGGTTETQYF. For the CDR3, the DNA is TGCAGCGTTGGAGGGACTACAGAGACCCAGTACTTC. The whole variable domain, remainder taken from reference TRBV29-1 and TRBJ2-5, is SAVISQKPSRDICQRGTSLTIQCQVDSQVTMMFWYRQQPGQSLTLIATANQGSEATYESGFVIDKFPISRPNLTFSTLTVSNMSPEDSSIYLCSVGGTTETQYFGPGTRLLVL.